One sample yielded the 11 T cell receptor beta chains listed below, sequenced in a study of beta chain features in type 1 diabetes. Whole-study results and caveats: People with Type 1 diabetes carried modestly yet significantly shorter TCRB CDR3s in all four CD4+ subsets.

The study reverse transcribed the entire isolated RNA, so it sequenced expressed TCRB transcripts. The assay was immunoSEQ multiplex PCR, and TCRdb's table has in-frame clones only and misses some. The sample yields 160,000 or so clones, roughly 60% seen once. These TCRs' antigens remain unknown. Sequencing input: naive CD4+ T cells from blood. These receptors were collected from a young man with type 1 diabetes.

V and J are TRBV7-2 and TRBJ1-2; no definite D call. CDR1 and CDR2 (germline): SGHTA, FQGNSA. The CDR3 has 15 amino acids. V was trimmed by 5 bases and J by 6 bases, leaving 19 bases between them. Here the CDR3 DNA reads TGTGCCAGCAGCCCCCCCCTGGGAGGGTATGATGGCTACACCTTC. Translation gives CASSPPLGGYDGYTF.

The chain is built from TRBV5-4 and TRBJ2-3; 7 bases are shared with TRBD2. CDR1 is SGHNT, CDR2 YYREEE, per germline (reference sequence). The CDR3 spans 15 residues. The V gene end was trimmed by 4 bases and the J gene end by 1 base; junction bases not matched to a gene: 6. The CDR3 spells CASSPTSVGTDTQYF. The CDR3 DNA sequence: TGTGCCAGCAGCCCAACTAGCGTTGGCACAGATACGCAGTATTTT.

In its sample, this clone was seen a few times. The J gene is TRBJ2-1, the V gene TRBV5-1; D gene unclear. The V and J ends lost 0 bases and 8 bases respectively, with 15 bases between them. The CDR3 consists of 15 residues. Germline V gives CDR1 SGHRS, CDR2 YFSETQ. The chain's CDR3 is CASSLDGERADEQFF. CDR3 nucleotide sequence: TGCGCCAGCAGCTTGGATGGGGAACGTGCCGATGAGCAGTTCTTC.

The chain couples TRBV11-2 to TRBJ2-1; no definite D call. Trimming removed 1 base at V and 6 bases at J, with 13 bases between. Germline lookup yields CDR1 SGHAT and CDR2 FQNNGV. The CDR3 has 15 amino acids. This chain's CDR3 is CASSLVTAFINEQFF. In DNA form, the CDR3 reads TGTGCCAGCAGCTTAGTAACGGCCTTCATCAATGAGCAGTTCTTC.

The chain couples TRBV27 to TRBJ2-7; a possible D gene is TRBD2 (5 bases). Trimming shortened V by 2 bases and J by 9 bases, and 14 bases separated the two germline ends. The CDR3 consists of 13 residues. Germline V gives CDR1 MNHEY, CDR2 SMNVEV (reference sequence). The CDR3 sequence is CASSLGLEVSQYF. Written as DNA, the CDR3 is TGTGCCAGCAGTTTAGGACTGGAAGTGTCGCAGTACTTC.

V is TRBV7-2 and J is TRBJ2-7; perhaps TRBD2 as D (6 bases). This CDR3 spans 17 amino acids. V was shortened by 5 bases and J by 3 bases, with 23 bases between the two germline ends. The germline V gene has CDR1 SGHTA and CDR2 FQGNSA. CDR3 residues: CASSEPGSRQGGYEQYF. The CDR3, as DNA: TGTGCCAGCAGCGAACCGGGCTCCCGCCAGGGAGGCTACGAGCAGTACTTC.

The chain combines TRBV29-1 with TRBJ2-7; a possible D gene is TRBD1 (7 bases). Germline CDR1 and CDR2: SQVTM and ANQGSEA. The V gene lost 8 bases and the J gene lost 5 bases, with 19 bases spanning the gap. This CDR3 has 13 amino acids. The CDR3 nucleotides are TGCAGCTTCCGAGAGCAGGGGGGTAACGAGCAGTACTTC. This codes for CSFREQGGNEQYF.

This clone came up a few times. J is TRBJ2-5 and V is TRBV7-2, with unresolved D. This CDR3 contains 13 residues. Trimming stripped 1 base from V and 5 bases from J, with 8 bases between. From germline, CDR1 is SGHTA and CDR2 FQGNSA. CDR3 loop: CASSLERLETQYF. In DNA form, the CDR3 reads TGTGCCAGCAGCTTAGAGAGGTTGGAGACCCAGTACTTC. Variable domain in full (rest from reference TRBV7-2 and TRBJ2-5): GAGVSQSPSNKVTEKGKDVELRCDPISGHTALYWYRQSLGQGLEFLIYFQGNSAPDKSGLPSDRFSAERTGGSVSTLTIQRTQQEDSAVYLCASSLERLETQYFGPGTRLLVL.

The chain uses TRBV15 and TRBJ2-7; D gene unclear. Germline CDR1 and CDR2: LNHNV and YYDKDF (reference sequence). V gave up 5 bases and J gave up 5 bases, with 10 bases separating them. The CDR3 spans 12 residues. Written as DNA, the CDR3 is TGTGCCACCAGCCGAAATACCGACGAGCAGTACTTC. This encodes CATSRNTDEQYF.

This clone was seen once. This chain connects TRBV30 to TRBJ1-4; tentative D call: TRBD1 (6 bases). Germline V gives CDR1 GTSNPN, CDR2 SVGIG (reference sequence). This CDR3 comprises 15 residues. Between the trimmed V and J ends, which lost 0 bases and 5 bases, there was a span of 13 bases. Here the CDR3 reads CAWSVGGQSNEKLFF. CDR3 nucleotides: TGTGCCTGGAGTGTAGGAGGACAGTCGAATGAAAAACTGTTTTTT.

The J gene is TRBJ1-1, the V gene TRBV9; D uncertain. This CDR3 has 15 residues. With 0 bases removed from V and 2 bases from J, the gap between germline ends came to 11 bases. CDR1 and CDR2 (germline): SGDLS, YYNGEE. The DNA for the CDR3 is TGTGCCAGCAGCGTAGGCCCAGGAGCAAACACTGAAGCTTTCTTT. Protein: CASSVGPGANTEAFF.